The 10 T cell receptor beta chains presented below share a single source sample, sequenced in a study of blood T cell repertoires in COVID-19. TCRdb keeps only in-frame clones here, not all; method: immunoSEQ multiplex PCR. The sample yields around 300,000 clones, roughly 88% seen once. Sequences were obtained from PBMCs or T cells enriched from blood (not recorded which). These receptors were taken from a woman in her twenties or thirties who had recovered from COVID-19.

The chain joins TRBV7-3 to TRBJ2-5, with D possibly being TRBD1 (6 bases). Trimming stripped 5 bases from V and 2 bases from J, with 9 bases between. Germline V lookup: CDR1 SGHTA, CDR2 FQGTGA. The CDR3 spans 13 residues. The CDR3, as DNA: TGTGCCAGCAGCCGCGGACAGCAAGAGACCCAGTACTTC. This codes for CASSRGQQETQYF.

The V call is TRBV7-9, the J call TRBJ2-5; TRBD2 matches at 8 bases. The germline V gene encodes CDR1 SEHNR and CDR2 FQNEAQ (reference sequence). The trim removed 5 bases at V and 4 bases at J, leaving 12 bases unmatched. The CDR3 sequence is 16 residues long. The CDR3, as DNA: TGTGCCAGCAGCCCCCCGGGACTAGGGGTCGCAGAGACCCAGTACTTC. It is translated as CASSPPGLGVAETQYF.

The chain uses TRBV3-1 (or the pseudogene TRBV3-2) and TRBJ1-5; 7 positions match TRBD1. The trim removed 6 bases at V and 5 bases at J, leaving 1 base unmatched. This CDR3 has 12 amino acids. Germline assignment: CDR1 LGHDT and CDR2 YNNKEL (reference sequence). The CDR3 DNA reads TGTGCCAGCAGAACAGGGGATCAGCCCCAGCATTTT. Amino acid sequence: CASRTGDQPQHF.

The V gene is TRBV9, the J gene TRBJ1-1; the D gene is possibly TRBD1 (5 bases). This CDR3 is built from 17 residues. Per germline, CDR1 SGDLS and CDR2 YYNGEE. The V gene lost 0 bases and the J gene lost 1 base, with 16 bases spanning the gap. The CDR3 loop is CASSVVPQGVGNTEAFF. CDR3 nucleotides: TGTGCCAGCAGCGTAGTCCCCCAAGGGGTCGGGAACACTGAAGCTTTCTTT.

The rearrangement links TRBV10-3 to TRBJ1-4; no firm D call. V lost 0 bases and J lost 0, with 8 bases in between. CDR1 is ENHRY and CDR2 is SYGVKD in the germline V gene. The CDR3 is 16 residues long. CDR3 in amino acids: CAISESGIATNEKLFF. CDR3 bases: TGTGCCATCAGTGAGTCCGGGATTGCAACTAATGAAAAACTGTTTTTT.

This chain uses TRBV7-9 with TRBJ1-6; D possibly corresponds to TRBD1 (5 bases). The V end lost 3 bases, the J end lost 8 bases, and 14 bases lay between the germline ends. Germline lookup yields CDR1 SEHNR and CDR2 FQNEAQ (reference sequence). The CDR3 runs to 15 residues. CDR3: CASSFMAGKDSPLHF. The CDR3 coding sequence is TGTGCCAGCAGCTTTATGGCAGGGAAGGATTCACCCCTCCACTTT.

This sequence joins TRBV4-1 and TRBJ1-2, with 12 bases fitting TRBD1. Germline assignment: CDR1 MGHRA and CDR2 YSYEKL. The CDR3 loop spans 16 amino acids. The V segment lost 5 bases and the J segment 5 bases; nucleotides outside the gene matches: 9. This chain's CDR3 is CASSGKGTGGEYGYTF. CDR3 nucleotide sequence: TGCGCCAGCAGCGGAAAGGGGACAGGGGGCGAGTATGGCTACACCTTC.

The V and J genes are TRBV12-3 or TRBV12-4 and TRBJ1-1; D remains ambiguous. The CDR3 runs 11 residues. Trimming removed 0 bases at V and 9 bases at J, with 5 bases between. CDR3 coding DNA: TGTGCCAGCAGTTTAGCGCGGAAAGCTTTCTTT. It translates to CASSLARKAFF.

The chain recombines TRBV6-2 or TRBV6-3 with TRBJ2-3, with 10 positions matching TRBD1. Germline values: CDR1 MNHEY, CDR2 SVGEGT. V shed 6 bases and J 6 bases; nucleotides not matched to a gene: 12. The CDR3 has 16 amino acids. CDR3 amino acids: CASSGDRGRPPDTQYF. The CDR3, as DNA: TGTGCCAGCAGCGGTGACAGGGGGCGCCCCCCGGATACGCAGTATTTT.

The CDR3 nucleotides read TGTGCCAGCAGTTTATCTCTGGGGCCCTACAATGAGCAGTTCTTC. It encodes CASSLSLGPYNEQFF. The chain combines TRBV28 with TRBJ2-1; D may be TRBD1 (5 bases). The CDR3 is 15 residues long. Germline V gene data show CDR1 as MDHEN and CDR2 as SYDVKM. V lost 1 base to trimming and J lost 2 bases, with 9 bases between them.